The source of this T cell receptor (beta chain) is a study of blood T cell repertoires in COVID-19. Overall study: The United States, Italy and Spain were the sources of the acute and convalescent COVID-19 samples. The analysed material was cDNA or gDNA that came from T cells, B-cell-depleted T cells, or PBMCs.

V shed 4 bases, J shed 4 bases, and the junction held 5 bases outside the gene matches. The CDR3 contains 14 residues. Germline V gives CDR1 MNHEY, CDR2 SMNVEV (reference sequence). Original methodology: Reference gene primer amplification in the assay estimated nucleated cell counts. Sequencing was performed with immunoSEQ multiplex PCR; in TCRdb, only in-frame clones are kept and a portion is missing. Clonal size and the V and J genes are those of that table, whereas D and trimming came from the DNA. The profile covers approximately 180,000 clones, with 82% appearing a single time and about 8.4% taken by the ten largest.

The receptor's source is a woman between 65 and 79 years old with acute or convalescent COVID-19. The gene calls are TRBV27 and TRBJ1-2; 8 bases are shared with TRBD1. The source material was peripheral blood. The CDR3 sequence: CASSSGTGLYGYTF. In DNA form, the CDR3 reads TGTGCCAGCAGTTCCGGGACAGGACTCTATGGCTACACCTTC.